In its sample, the clone carrying this T cell receptor beta chain was seen a few times. MiXCR, applied by TCRdb to the 5' RACE reads, yields one record per CDR3 protein. The sample carries under 350,000 distinct CDR3 sequences, 7.5% to 9.5% recorded once. The data stem from a study of identical twins. CDR3 length: 15 amino acids. Germline values: CDR1 KGHSH, CDR2 LQKENI. The ends lost 2 bases at V and 1 base at J; junction bases unmatched: 4. These same records also appear under a second study, on yellow fever vaccine responses in identical twins.

Sequencing input: CD8+ T cells sorted from blood. The TCR originated in a young woman in good health. V is TRBV18 and J is TRBJ2-5; 7 bases match TRBD1. CDR3 in DNA: TGTGCCAGCTCACCAACGGGACAGCTCCAAGAGACCCAGTACTTC. Protein product: CASSPTGQLQETQYF. Variable domain in full (rest from reference TRBV18 and TRBJ2-5): NAGVMQNPRHLVRRRGQEARLRCSPMKGHSHVYWYRQLPEEGLKFMVYLQKENIIDESGMPKERFSAEFPKEGPSILRIQQVVRGDSAAYFCASSPTGQLQETQYFGPGTRLLVL.